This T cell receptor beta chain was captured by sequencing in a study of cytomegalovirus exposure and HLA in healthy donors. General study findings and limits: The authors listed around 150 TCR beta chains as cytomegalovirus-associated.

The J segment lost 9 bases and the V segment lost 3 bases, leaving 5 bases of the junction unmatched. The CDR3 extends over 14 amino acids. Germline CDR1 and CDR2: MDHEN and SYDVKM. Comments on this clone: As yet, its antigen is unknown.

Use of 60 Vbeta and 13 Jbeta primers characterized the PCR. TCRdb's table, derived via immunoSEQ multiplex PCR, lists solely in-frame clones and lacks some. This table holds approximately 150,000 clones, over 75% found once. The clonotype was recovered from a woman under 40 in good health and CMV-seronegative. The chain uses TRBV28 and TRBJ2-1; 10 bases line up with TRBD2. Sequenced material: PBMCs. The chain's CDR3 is CASSFLAGATEQFF. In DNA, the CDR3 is TGTGCCAGCAGTTTCCTAGCGGGAGCGACTGAGCAGTTCTTC.